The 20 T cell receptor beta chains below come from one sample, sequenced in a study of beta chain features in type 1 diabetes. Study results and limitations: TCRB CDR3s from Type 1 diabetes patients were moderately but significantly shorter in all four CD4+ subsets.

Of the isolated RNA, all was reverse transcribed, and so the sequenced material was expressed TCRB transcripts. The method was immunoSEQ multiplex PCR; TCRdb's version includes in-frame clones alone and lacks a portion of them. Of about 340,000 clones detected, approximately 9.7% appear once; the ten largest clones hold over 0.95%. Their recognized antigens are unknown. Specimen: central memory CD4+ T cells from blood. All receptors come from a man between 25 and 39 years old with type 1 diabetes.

DNA for the CDR3: TGCAGCGTGGCTGTGGAGGGCTACGAGCAGTACTTC. This gives the protein CSVAVEGYEQYF. The V gene is TRBV29-1, the J gene TRBJ2-7; D might be TRBD2 (6 bases). Germline V CDR1 and CDR2: SQVTM, ANQGSEA. The CDR3 has 12 residues. V dropped 6 bases and J dropped 3 bases, with 12 bases sitting between them.

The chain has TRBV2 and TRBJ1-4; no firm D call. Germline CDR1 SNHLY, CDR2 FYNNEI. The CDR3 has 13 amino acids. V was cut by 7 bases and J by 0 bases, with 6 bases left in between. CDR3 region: CASTRATNEKLFF. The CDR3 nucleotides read TGTGCCAGCACAAGGGCAACTAATGAAAAACTGTTTTTT.

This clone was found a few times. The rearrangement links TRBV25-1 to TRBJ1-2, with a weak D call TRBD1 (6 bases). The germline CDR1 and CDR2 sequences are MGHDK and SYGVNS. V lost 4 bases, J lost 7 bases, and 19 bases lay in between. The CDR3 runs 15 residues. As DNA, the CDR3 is TGTGCCAGCAGTGGCCCTGGGGGCCGTGGTTCTGGCTACACCTTC. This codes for CASSGPGGRGSGYTF.

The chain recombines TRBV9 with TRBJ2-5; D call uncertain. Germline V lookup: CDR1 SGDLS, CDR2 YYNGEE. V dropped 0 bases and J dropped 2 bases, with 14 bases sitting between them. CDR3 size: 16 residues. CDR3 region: CASSVVLGRRQETQYF. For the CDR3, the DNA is TGTGCCAGCAGCGTAGTACTGGGTAGAAGGCAAGAGACCCAGTACTTC.

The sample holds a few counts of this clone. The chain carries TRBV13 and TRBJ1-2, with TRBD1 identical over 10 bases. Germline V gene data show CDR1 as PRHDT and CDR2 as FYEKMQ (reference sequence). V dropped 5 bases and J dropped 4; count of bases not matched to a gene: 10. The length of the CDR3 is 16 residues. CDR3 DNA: TGTGCCAGCAGCCTAAGACAGGGGGCGCACGTCTATGGCTACACCTTC. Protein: CASSLRQGAHVYGYTF.

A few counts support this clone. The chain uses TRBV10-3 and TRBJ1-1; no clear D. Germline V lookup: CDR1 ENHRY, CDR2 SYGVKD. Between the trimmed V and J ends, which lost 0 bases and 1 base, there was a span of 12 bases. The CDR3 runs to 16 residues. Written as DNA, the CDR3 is TGTGCCATCAGTGAGTCTCGAGTGAAGGGGAACACTGAAGCTTTCTTT. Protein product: CAISESRVKGNTEAFF.

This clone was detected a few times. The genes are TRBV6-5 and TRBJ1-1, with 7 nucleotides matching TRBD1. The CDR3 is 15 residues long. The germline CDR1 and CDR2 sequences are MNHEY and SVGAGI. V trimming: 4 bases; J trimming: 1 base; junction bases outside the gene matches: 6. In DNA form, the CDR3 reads TGTGCCAGCAGTTCTACAGGGGCTGGGAACACTGAAGCTTTCTTT. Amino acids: CASSSTGAGNTEAFF.

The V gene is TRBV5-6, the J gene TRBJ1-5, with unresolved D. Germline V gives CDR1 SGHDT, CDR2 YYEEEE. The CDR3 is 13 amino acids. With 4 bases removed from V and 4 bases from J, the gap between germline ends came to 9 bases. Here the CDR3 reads CASSPDPNQPQHF. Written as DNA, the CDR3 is TGTGCCAGCAGCCCGGACCCTAATCAGCCCCAGCATTTT.

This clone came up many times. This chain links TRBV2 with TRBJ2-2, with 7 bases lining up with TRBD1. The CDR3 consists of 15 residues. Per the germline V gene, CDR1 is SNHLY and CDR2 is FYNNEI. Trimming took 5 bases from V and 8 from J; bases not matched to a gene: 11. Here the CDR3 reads CASSRSPGQSGELFF. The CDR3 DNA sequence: TGTGCCAGCAGTAGGTCACCGGGACAGAGTGGGGAGCTGTTTTTT.

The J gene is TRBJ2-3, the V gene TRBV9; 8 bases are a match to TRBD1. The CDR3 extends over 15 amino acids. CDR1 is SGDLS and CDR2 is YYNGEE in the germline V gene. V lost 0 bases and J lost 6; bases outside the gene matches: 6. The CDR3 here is CASSVDPGGVDTQYF. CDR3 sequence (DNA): TGTGCCAGCAGCGTAGATCCAGGGGGCGTGGATACGCAGTATTTT.

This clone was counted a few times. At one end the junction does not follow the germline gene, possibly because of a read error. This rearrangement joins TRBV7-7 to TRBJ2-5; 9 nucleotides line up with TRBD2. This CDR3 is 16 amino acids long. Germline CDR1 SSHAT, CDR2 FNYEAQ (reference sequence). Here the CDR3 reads CASSRSGGGAQETQYF. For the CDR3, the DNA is TGTGCTAGCAGTCGATCTGGCGGGGGGGCGCAAGAGACCCAGTACTTC. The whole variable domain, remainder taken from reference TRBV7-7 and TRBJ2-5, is GAGVSQSPRYKVTKRGQDVTLRCDPISSHATLYWYQQALGQGPEFLTYFNYEAQPDKSGLPSDRFSAERPEGSISTLTIQRTEQRDSAMYRCASSRSGGGAQETQYFGPGTRLLVL.

CDR3 in DNA: TGTGCCAGCAGTACTAACTATGGCTACACCTTC. Encoded protein: CASSTNYGYTF. The chain joins TRBV28 to TRBJ1-2; no reliable D call. V was shortened by 5 bases and J by 0 bases, with 1 base between the two germline ends. This CDR3 region has 11 residues. The germline V gene encodes CDR1 MDHEN and CDR2 SYDVKM.

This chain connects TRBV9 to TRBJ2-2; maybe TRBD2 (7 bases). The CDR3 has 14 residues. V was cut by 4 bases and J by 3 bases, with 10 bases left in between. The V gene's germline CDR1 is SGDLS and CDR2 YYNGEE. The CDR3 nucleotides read TGTGCCAGCAGCCCGGGGGGCCACACCGGGGAGCTGTTTTTT. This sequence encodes CASSPGGHTGELFF.

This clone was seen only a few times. The CDR3 here is CASSWGGNTEAFF. The CDR3 region has the DNA TGCGCCAGCAGTTGGGGTGGGAACACTGAAGCTTTCTTT. V gene TRBV4-3 combines with J gene TRBJ1-1, with D unresolved. Germline assignment: CDR1 LGHNA and CDR2 YSLEER. The length of the CDR3 is 13 residues. V gave up 6 bases and J gave up 1 base, with 9 bases separating them.

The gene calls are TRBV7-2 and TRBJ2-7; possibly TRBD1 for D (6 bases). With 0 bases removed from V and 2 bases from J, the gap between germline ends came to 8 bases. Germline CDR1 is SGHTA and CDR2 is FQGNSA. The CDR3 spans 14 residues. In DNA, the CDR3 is TGTGCCAGCAGCTTAGCGCAGGGGCCCTACGAGCAGTACTTC. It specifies CASSLAQGPYEQYF.

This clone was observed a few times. In nucleotides, the CDR3 is TGTGCCACCAGCAGAGCTTCAGATGGTAATGAAAAACTGTTTTTT. This sequence encodes CATSRASDGNEKLFF. V gene TRBV15 combines with J gene TRBJ1-4; no reliable D call. The ends were cut back, 1 base at V and 4 bases at J, with 10 bases in the middle. The length of the CDR3 is 15 residues. The germline V gene has CDR1 LNHNV and CDR2 YYDKDF (reference sequence). The full variable domain, its missing parts supplied by reference TRBV15 and TRBJ1-4, is DAMVIQNPRYQVTQFGKPVTLSCSQTLNHNVMYWYQQKSSQAPKLLFHYYDKDFNNEADTPDNFQSRRPNTSFCFLDIRSPGLGDTAMYLCATSRASDGNEKLFFGSGTQLSVL.

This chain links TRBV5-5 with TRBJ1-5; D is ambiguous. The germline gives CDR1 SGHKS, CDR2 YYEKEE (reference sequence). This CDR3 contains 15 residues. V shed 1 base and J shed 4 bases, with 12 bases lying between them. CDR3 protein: CASSLSGHTNQPQHF. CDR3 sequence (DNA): TGTGCCAGCAGCTTGTCGGGTCACACTAATCAGCCCCAGCATTTT.

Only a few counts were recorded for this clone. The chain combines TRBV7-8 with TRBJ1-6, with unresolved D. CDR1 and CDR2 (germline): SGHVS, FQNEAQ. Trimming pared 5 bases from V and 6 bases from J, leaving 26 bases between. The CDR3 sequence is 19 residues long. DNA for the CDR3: TGTGCCAGCAGCCCAACGAAACTCCCATCAGGAGCCAGTAATTCACCCCTCCACTTT. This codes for CASSPTKLPSGASNSPLHF.

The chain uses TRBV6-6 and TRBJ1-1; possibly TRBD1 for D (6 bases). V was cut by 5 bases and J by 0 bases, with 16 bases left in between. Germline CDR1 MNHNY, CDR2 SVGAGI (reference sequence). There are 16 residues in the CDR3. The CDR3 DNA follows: TGTGCCAGCAGTGCCCCGGGCGGGGGCATGAACACTGAAGCTTTCTTT. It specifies CASSAPGGGMNTEAFF.

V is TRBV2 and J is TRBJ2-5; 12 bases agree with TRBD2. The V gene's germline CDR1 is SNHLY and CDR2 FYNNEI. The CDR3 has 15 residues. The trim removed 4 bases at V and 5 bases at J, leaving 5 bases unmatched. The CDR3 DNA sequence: TGTGCCAGCAGTGCTAGCGGGGGGGCCGGGGAGACCCAGTACTTC. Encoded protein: CASSASGGAGETQYF.